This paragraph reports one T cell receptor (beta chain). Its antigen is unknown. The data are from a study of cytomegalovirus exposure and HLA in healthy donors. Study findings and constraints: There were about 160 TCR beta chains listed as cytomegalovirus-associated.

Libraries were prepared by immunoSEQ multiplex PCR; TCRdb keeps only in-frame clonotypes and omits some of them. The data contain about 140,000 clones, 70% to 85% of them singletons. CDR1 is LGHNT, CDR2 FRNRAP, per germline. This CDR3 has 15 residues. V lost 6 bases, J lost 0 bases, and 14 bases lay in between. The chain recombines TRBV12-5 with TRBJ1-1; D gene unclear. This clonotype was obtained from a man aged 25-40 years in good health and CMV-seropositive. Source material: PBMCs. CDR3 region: CASGSPTPMNTEAFF. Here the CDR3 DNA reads TGTGCTAGTGGCTCCCCGACACCTATGAACACTGAAGCTTTCTTT.